This TCR beta chain is drawn from a study of T cell responses to AZD1222 COVID-19 vaccine. Findings and limits, study-wide: Donors in the cohort were predominantly white British and more often female, and clonal diversity was possibly underestimated. Repertoire sampling happened only post peak T cell response. Reportedly, close to half of spike-specific TCRs are directed against unmutated variant regions.

This CDR3 has 15 amino acids. Germline lookup yields CDR1 SGHTA and CDR2 FQGNSA. Trimming left V 0 bases short and J 1 base short, with 8 bases between. In this sample, this clone turned up a few times. Its antigen remains unknown. This table comes from immunoSEQ multiplex PCR, and its TCRdb copy is limited to in-frame clones, with some not included. The sample carries tens of thousands of clones, around 85% recorded once. The specimen comprised peripheral blood, sampled 28 days after the second AZD1222 dose. The TCR sequence derives from an adult who received the AZD1222 COVID-19 vaccine. The chain recombines TRBV7-2 with TRBJ2-3; D is unresolved. The CDR3 coding sequence is TGTGCCAGCAGCTTAGCGTTCCCCGGCACAGATACGCAGTATTTT. Amino acids: CASSLAFPGTDTQYF.